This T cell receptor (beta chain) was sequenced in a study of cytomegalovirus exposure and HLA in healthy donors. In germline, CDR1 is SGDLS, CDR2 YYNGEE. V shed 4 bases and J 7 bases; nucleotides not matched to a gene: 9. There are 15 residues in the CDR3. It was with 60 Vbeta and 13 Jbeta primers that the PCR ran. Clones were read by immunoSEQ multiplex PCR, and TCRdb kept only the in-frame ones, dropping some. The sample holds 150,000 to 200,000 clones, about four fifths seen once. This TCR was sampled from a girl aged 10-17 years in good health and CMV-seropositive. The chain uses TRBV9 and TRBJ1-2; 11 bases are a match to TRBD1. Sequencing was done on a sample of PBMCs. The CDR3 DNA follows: TGTGCCAGCAGCACCGGACAGGGGGCAATAGGTGGCTACACCTTC. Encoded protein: CASSTGQGAIGGYTF.